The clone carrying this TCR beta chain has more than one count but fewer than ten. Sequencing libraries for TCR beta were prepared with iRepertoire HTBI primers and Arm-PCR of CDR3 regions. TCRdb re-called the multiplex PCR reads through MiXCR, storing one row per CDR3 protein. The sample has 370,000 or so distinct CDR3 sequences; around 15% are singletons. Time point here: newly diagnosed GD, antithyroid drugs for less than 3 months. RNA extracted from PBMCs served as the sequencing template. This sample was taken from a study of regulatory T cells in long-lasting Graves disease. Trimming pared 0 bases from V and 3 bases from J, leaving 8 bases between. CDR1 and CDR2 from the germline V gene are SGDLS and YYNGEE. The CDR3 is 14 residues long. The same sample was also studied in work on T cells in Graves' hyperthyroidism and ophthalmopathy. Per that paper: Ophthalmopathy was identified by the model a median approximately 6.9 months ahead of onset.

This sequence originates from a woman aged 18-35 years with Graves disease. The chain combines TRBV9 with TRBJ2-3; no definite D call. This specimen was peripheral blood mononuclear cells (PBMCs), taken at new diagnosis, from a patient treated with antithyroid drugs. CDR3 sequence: CASSVADGTDTQYF. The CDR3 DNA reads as TGTGCCAGCAGCGTAGCTGACGGGACAGATACGCAGTATTTT.